Listed here is a single TCR beta chain. No antigen is known for it. These data come from a study of CD8 T cells in Susac syndrome. Study-wide results and caveats: The CD4+ T cell repertoires in Susac syndrome did not show any clonal expansion.

Trimming removed 1 base from V and 3 bases from J, with 13 bases in between. CDR1 and CDR2 from the germline V gene are SGHDN and FVKESK. The CDR3 is 15 amino acids. Reverse transcription of roughly 0.5 to 1 ug RNA used random hexamers. TCRdb called the immunoSEQ multiplex PCR reads again in MiXCR, with one record for every CDR3 protein. This table holds under 150,000 distinct CDR3 sequences, approximately 96% found once. Sequences were obtained from CD4+ T cells from PBMCs. This sequence was found in a human donor with Susac syndrome. The rearrangement links TRBV14 to TRBJ2-7; possibly TRBD2 for D (5 bases). The CDR3 reads CASSQGTATYYEQYF. CDR3 DNA: TGTGCCAGCAGCCAAGGGACTGCAACCTACTACGAGCAGTACTTC.